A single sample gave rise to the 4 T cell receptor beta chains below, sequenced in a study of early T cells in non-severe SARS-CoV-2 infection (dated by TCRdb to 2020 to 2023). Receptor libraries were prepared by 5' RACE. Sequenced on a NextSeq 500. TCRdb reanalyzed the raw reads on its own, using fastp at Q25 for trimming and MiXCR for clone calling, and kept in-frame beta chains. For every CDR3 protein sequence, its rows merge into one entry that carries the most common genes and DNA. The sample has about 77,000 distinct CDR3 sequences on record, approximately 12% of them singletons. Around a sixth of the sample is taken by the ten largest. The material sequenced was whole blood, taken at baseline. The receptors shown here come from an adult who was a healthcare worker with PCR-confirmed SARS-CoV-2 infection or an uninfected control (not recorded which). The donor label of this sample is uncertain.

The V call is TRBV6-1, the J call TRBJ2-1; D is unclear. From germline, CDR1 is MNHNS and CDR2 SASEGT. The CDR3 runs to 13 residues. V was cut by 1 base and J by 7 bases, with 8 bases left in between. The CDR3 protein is CASSEVGSNEQFF. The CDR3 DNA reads TGTGCCAGCAGTGAAGTCGGGTCAAATGAGCAGTTCTTC.

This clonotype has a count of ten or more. The CDR3 DNA sequence: TGTGCCAGCAGCATCGGACTAGCCGGCACCGGGGAGCTGTTTTTT. Protein sequence: CASSIGLAGTGELFF. J is TRBJ2-2 and V is TRBV7-3; 8 bases map to TRBD2. J was trimmed by 4 bases and V by 5 bases; bases with no gene match: 6. Germline lookup yields CDR1 SGHTA and CDR2 FQGTGA. CDR3 length: 15 residues.

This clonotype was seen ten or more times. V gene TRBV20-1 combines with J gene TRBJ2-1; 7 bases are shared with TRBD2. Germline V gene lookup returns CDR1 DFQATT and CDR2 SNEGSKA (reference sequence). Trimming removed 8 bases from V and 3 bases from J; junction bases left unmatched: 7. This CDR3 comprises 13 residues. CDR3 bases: TGCAGTATCCACCGGGGGGACTACAATGAGCAGTTCTTC. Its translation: CSIHRGDYNEQFF.

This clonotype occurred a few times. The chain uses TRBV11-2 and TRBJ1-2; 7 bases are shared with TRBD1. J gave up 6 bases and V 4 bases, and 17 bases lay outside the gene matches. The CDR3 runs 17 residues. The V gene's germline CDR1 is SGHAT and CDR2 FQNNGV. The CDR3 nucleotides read TGTGCCAGCAGCTCGAAACTAACCTTGACAGGGATTCATGGCTACACCTTC. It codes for CASSSKLTLTGIHGYTF.